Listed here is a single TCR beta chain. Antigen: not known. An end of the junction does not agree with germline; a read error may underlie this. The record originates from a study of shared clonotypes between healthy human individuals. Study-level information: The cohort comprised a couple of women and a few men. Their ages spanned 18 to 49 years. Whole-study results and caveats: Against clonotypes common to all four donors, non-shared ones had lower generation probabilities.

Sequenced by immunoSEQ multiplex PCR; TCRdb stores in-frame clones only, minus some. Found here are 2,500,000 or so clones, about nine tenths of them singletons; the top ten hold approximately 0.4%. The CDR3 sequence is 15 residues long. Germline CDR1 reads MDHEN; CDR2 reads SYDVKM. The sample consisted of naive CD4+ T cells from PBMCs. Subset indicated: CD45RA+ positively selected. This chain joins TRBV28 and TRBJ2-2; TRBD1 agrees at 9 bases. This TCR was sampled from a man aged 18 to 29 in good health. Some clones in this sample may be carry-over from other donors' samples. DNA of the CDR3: TGTGCCAGCAGTCCCCACAGGGGGCGGACCGGGAAGCTGTTTTTT. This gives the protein CASSPHRGRTGKLFF.